This entry is about one T cell receptor (beta chain). Its antigen remains unknown. These data originate in a study of shared clonotypes between healthy human individuals. Study in general: A couple of women and a few men aged 18 to 49 served as donors. Study observations and caveats: How much donors shared clonotypes was expected to be affected by sequencing depth. Rarefaction showed sorted-subset sequencing was incomplete despite large depth. Some naive CD4 clonotypes, roughly 4.8%, turned up in common across several donors.

Germline CDR1 reads KGHSH; CDR2 reads LQKENI. V lost 2 bases to trimming and J lost 8 bases, with 10 bases between them. The CDR3 runs 13 residues. Assay used: immunoSEQ multiplex PCR; TCRdb lists only in-frame clones, some missing. The table has 650,000 to 750,000 clones, less than 80% seen once. Sequencing was done on a sample of memory CD4+ T cells sorted from blood. The subset denotes: CD45RA-negative fraction. The rearrangement joins TRBV18 to TRBJ1-3, with D hard to call. The clonotype comes from a woman aged 25 to 39 in good health. The CDR3, as DNA: TGTGCCAGCTCACCAAGCCAGTCCGACACCATATATTTT. Its translation: CASSPSQSDTIYF.